The 6 T cell receptor beta chains in this list originate from one sample, sequenced in a study of cytomegalovirus exposure and HLA in healthy donors. Use of 60 Vbeta and 13 Jbeta primers characterized the PCR. Assay: immunoSEQ multiplex PCR; the TCRdb copy retains only in-frame clones and omits some. The sample has 100,000 to 150,000 clones, 65% to 90% seen once. Specimen: PBMCs. The receptors come from a woman aged 18-30 years in good health and CMV-seropositive.

The chain joins TRBV29-1 to TRBJ1-2; the D gene is possibly TRBD1 (5 bases). The CDR3 length is 12 residues. Trimming removed 4 bases at V and 8 bases at J, with 14 bases between. The germline gives CDR1 SQVTM, CDR2 ANQGSEA. In DNA form, the CDR3 reads TGCAGCGTTGGTTGGCAGGGTGGCGGCTACACCTTC. Its translation: CSVGWQGGGYTF.

This clone appeared once. The chain has TRBV2 and TRBJ2-2; 8 bases are shared with TRBD2. In germline, CDR1 is SNHLY, CDR2 FYNNEI. This CDR3 has 15 residues. V shed 6 bases and J 1 base; nucleotides not matched to a gene: 4. CDR3 DNA: TGTGCCAGCAGCTTAAGCGGGGGGAACACCGGGGAGCTGTTTTTT. Encoded protein: CASSLSGGNTGELFF. Filled out from reference TRBV2 and TRBJ2-2, the complete variable domain reads EPEVTQTPSHQVTQMGQEVILRCVPISNHLYFYWYRQILGQKVEFLVSFYNNEISEKSEIFDDQFSVERPDGSNFTLKIRSTKLEDSAMYFCASSLSGGNTGELFFGEGSRLTVL.

This chain joins TRBV7-9 and TRBJ1-4; the match to TRBD1 covers 10 bases. Unmatched junction bases numbered 8, after V lost 5 bases and J lost 2 bases. The V gene's germline CDR1 is SEHNR and CDR2 FQNEAQ (reference sequence). The CDR3 length is 17 residues. For the CDR3, the DNA is TGTGCCAGCAGCCACGGGGACAGGGGTCCCACTAATGAAAAACTGTTTTTT. Its protein product is CASSHGDRGPTNEKLFF.

V gene TRBV25-1 combines with J gene TRBJ1-4, with 11 nucleotides matching TRBD1. CDR3 size: 15 residues. V shed 3 bases and J 8 bases; nucleotides not matched to a gene: 5. In germline, CDR1 is MGHDK, CDR2 SYGVNS. In DNA form, the CDR3 reads TGTGCCAGCAGTGATTATGGGACAGGGGGGGAAAAACTGTTTTTT. Its protein product is CASSDYGTGGEKLFF.

V is TRBV18 and J is TRBJ2-7; maybe TRBD1 (7 bases). This CDR3 is 14 amino acids long. CDR1 and CDR2 from the germline V gene are KGHSH and LQKENI. Trimming stripped 2 bases from V and 1 base from J, with 9 bases between. DNA of the CDR3: TGTGCCAGCTCACCAGCAGGGGGGTCCTACGAGCAGTACTTC. It translates to CASSPAGGSYEQYF.

This chain joins TRBV27 and TRBJ2-7, with 7 bases identical to TRBD1. This CDR3 has 14 residues. V lost 2 bases, J lost 2 bases, and 3 bases stayed unmatched. Germline values: CDR1 MNHEY, CDR2 SMNVEV (reference sequence). In nucleotides, the CDR3 is TGTGCCAGCAGTTTACTCCAGGGGGCCTACGAGCAGTACTTC. Translating it yields CASSLLQGAYEQYF.